This entry lists 20 T cell receptor beta chains sequenced from one sample in a study of response to subunit inactivated influenza vaccine. TCRdb passed the RT-PCR reads through MiXCR, listing each CDR3 protein once. The sample lists 700,000 to 800,000 distinct CDR3 sequences; less than 20% were seen once. Sequenced material: PBMCs from blood, taken 5 days after vaccination. These receptor sequences come from a man over 45 who received an inactivated influenza vaccine.

This clonotype has only a few counts. This chain connects TRBV7-9 to TRBJ1-4; a weak D match, TRBD1 (5 bases). V was trimmed by 3 bases and J by 4 bases, leaving 15 bases between them. In germline, CDR1 is SEHNR, CDR2 FQNEAQ (reference sequence). The CDR3 is 16 amino acids. The CDR3 DNA is TGTGCCAGCAGCTTCCCCCAGGGTACTAATAATGAAAAACTGTTTTTT. Translating it yields CASSFPQGTNNEKLFF.

V usage is TRBV20-1 and J usage is TRBJ2-5; maybe TRBD1 (6 bases). The V end was cut by 6 bases, the J end by 4 bases, with 18 bases between. Germline CDR1 and CDR2: DFQATT and SNEGSKA (reference sequence). There are 14 residues in the CDR3. Written as DNA, the CDR3 is TGCAGTGCGACACAGGGAGTCGCGTTAGAGACCCAGTACTTC. It specifies CSATQGVALETQYF.

Here the CDR3 reads CASSLGSGRVNEQFF. Written as DNA, the CDR3 is TGTGCCAGCAGCTTAGGTTCCGGGAGGGTCAATGAGCAGTTCTTC. The genes are TRBV11-2 and TRBJ2-1, with 8 bases fitting TRBD2. The CDR3 covers 15 residues. After removal of 1 base from V and 6 bases from J, the junction contained 5 bases not matched to a gene. The germline gives CDR1 SGHAT, CDR2 FQNNGV. Full variable domain (remainder filled in from reference TRBV11-2 and TRBJ2-1): EAGVAQSPRYKIIEKRQSVAFWCNPISGHATLYWYQQILGQGPKLLIQFQNNGVVDDSQLPKDRFSAERLKGVDSTLKIQPAKLEDSAVYLCASSLGSGRVNEQFFGPGTRLTVL.

This chain connects TRBV25-1 to TRBJ1-2; possible D gene TRBD1, 6 bases. Trimming took 7 bases from V and 7 from J, leaving 19 bases between them. CDR1 is MGHDK, CDR2 SYGVNS, per germline. This CDR3 comprises 14 residues. Here the CDR3 reads CASTLGAGAGGYTF. The DNA of the CDR3 is TGTGCCAGCACCCTGGGGGCTGGGGCAGGTGGCTACACCTTC.

This clonotype has more than one count but fewer than ten. The chain couples TRBV7-9 to TRBJ1-6; D perhaps matches TRBD1 (6 bases). The CDR3 is 14 residues long. Per germline, CDR1 SEHNR and CDR2 FQNEAQ (reference sequence). Deletions cut 1 base from V and 9 bases from J, with 10 bases between. The CDR3 spells CASSLGQASSPLHF. For the CDR3, the DNA is TGTGCCAGCAGCTTAGGACAGGCGAGTTCACCCCTCCACTTT.

The chain joins TRBV20-1 to TRBJ2-7; 7 bases fit TRBD2. Germline CDR1 and CDR2: DFQATT and SNEGSKA (reference sequence). V lost 2 bases, J lost 2 bases, and 9 bases stayed unmatched. The CDR3 sequence is 15 residues long. The CDR3 nucleotides read TGCAGTGCTAGATTCTTAGCGGGCAAACCCTACGAGCAGTACTTC. Its protein is CSARFLAGKPYEQYF.

This clonotype was counted between two and nine times. The CDR3 here is CAITSGGRGYNEQFF. The CDR3 DNA reads as TGTGCCATCACCAGTGGCGGGAGAGGCTACAATGAGCAGTTCTTC. The chain links TRBV10-3 to TRBJ2-1; 7 nucleotides align to TRBD2. Trimming removed 7 bases from V and 3 bases from J; junction bases left unmatched: 9. The CDR3 consists of 15 residues. Germline values: CDR1 ENHRY, CDR2 SYGVKD.

The chain recombines TRBV29-1 with TRBJ2-3, with 12 positions matching TRBD2. CDR1 SQVTM and CDR2 ANQGSEA come from the germline V gene. The CDR3 covers 18 residues. Unmatched junction bases numbered 17, after V lost 2 bases and J lost 8 bases. The CDR3 spells CSVERTRLAGAPGGTQYF. CDR3 sequence (DNA): TGCAGCGTTGAACGGACACGACTAGCGGGAGCCCCCGGGGGTACGCAGTATTTT.

This rearrangement joins TRBV12-3 or TRBV12-4 to TRBJ1-5; D not certain. This CDR3 is built from 14 residues. V was cut by 1 base and J by 4 bases, with 8 bases left in between. CDR3 sequence reads: CASSLVLGNQPQHF. DNA for the CDR3: TGTGCCAGCAGTTTAGTCCTAGGAAATCAGCCCCAGCATTTT.

This clonotype was seen a handful of times. The chain employs TRBV6-2 or TRBV6-3 and TRBJ1-5; 7 nucleotides agree with TRBD1. The CDR3 is made up of 13 amino acids. V lost 10 bases, J lost 3 bases, and 6 bases stayed unmatched. CDR1 and CDR2 from the germline V gene are MNHEY and SVGEGT. The CDR3 DNA sequence: TGTGCCATGCCGGGACAGCTCAATCAGCCCCAGCATTTT. Protein: CAMPGQLNQPQHF.

The rearrangement joins TRBV10-1 to TRBJ2-4; tentatively, D is TRBD2 (6 bases). The CDR3 is made up of 16 amino acids. Germline V gene sequence: CDR1 WNHNN, CDR2 SYGVQD (reference sequence). Trimming removed 0 bases from V and 3 bases from J, with 12 bases in between. The CDR3 DNA is TGCGCCAGCAGTGAGTCTGGAGGGATAAGCAAAAACATTCAGTACTTC. This sequence encodes CASSESGGISKNIQYF.

This clonotype was seen only a few times. The chain employs TRBV10-3 and TRBJ2-1; the match to TRBD2 covers 10 bases. V was clipped by 5 bases and J by 6 bases; unmatched bases: 4. The CDR3 runs 14 residues. Germline CDR1 reads ENHRY; CDR2 reads SYGVKD. As DNA, the CDR3 is TGTGCCATCAGTCCTAGCGGGGGCTCCAATGAGCAGTTCTTC. Amino acids: CAISPSGGSNEQFF.

This clonotype was counted only a few times. The J gene is TRBJ2-5, the V gene TRBV6-4, with D hard to call. CDR1 is MRHNA and CDR2 is SNTAGT in the germline V gene. V was trimmed by 0 bases and J by 13 bases, leaving 15 bases between them. The CDR3 sequence is 13 residues long. The CDR3, as DNA: TGTGCCAGCAGTGACTCGCCCCCGACCTGGTGGTACTTC. It is translated as CASSDSPPTWWYF.

This sequence joins TRBV7-8 and TRBJ2-5; D is perhaps TRBD1 or TRBD2 (5 bases each). Trimming pared 5 bases from V and 2 bases from J, leaving 9 bases between. The germline V gene has CDR1 SGHVS and CDR2 FQNEAQ. The CDR3 consists of 13 residues. In DNA, the CDR3 is TGTGCCAGCAGCAAGGGACGGCAAGAGACCCAGTACTTC. Protein product: CASSKGRQETQYF.

The rearrangement joins TRBV7-9 to TRBJ2-1; a weak D match, TRBD2 (5 bases). V gave up 6 bases and J gave up 5 bases, with 20 bases separating them. Germline V gene sequence: CDR1 SEHNR, CDR2 FQNEAQ (reference sequence). The length of the CDR3 is 16 residues. CDR3 nucleotides: TGTGCCAGCAGATATCAAGAAGGGAGACGGAACAATGAGCAGTTCTTC. It codes for CASRYQEGRRNNEQFF. Full variable domain (remainder filled in from reference TRBV7-9 and TRBJ2-1): DTGVSQNPRHKITKRGQNVTFRCDPISEHNRLYWYRQTLGQGPEFLTYFQNEAQLEKSRLLSDRFSAERPKGSFSTLEIQRTEQGDSAMYLCASRYQEGRRNNEQFFGPGTRLTVL.

This clonotype was recorded many times. This chain connects TRBV15 to TRBJ2-2, with D tentatively TRBD1 (5 bases). V was shortened by 1 base and J by 5 bases, with 11 bases between the two germline ends. The CDR3 is 15 amino acids. From germline, CDR1 is LNHNV and CDR2 YYDKDF (reference sequence). This chain's CDR3 is CATSRGAGLTGELFF. In nucleotides, the CDR3 is TGTGCCACCAGCAGAGGGGCAGGGCTAACCGGGGAGCTGTTTTTT. Looking up the rest from reference TRBV15 and TRBJ2-2 gives the full variable domain: DAMVIQNPRYQVTQFGKPVTLSCSQTLNHNVMYWYQQKSSQAPKLLFHYYDKDFNNEADTPDNFQSRRPNTSFCFLDIRSPGLGDTAMYLCATSRGAGLTGELFFGEGSRLTVL.

The table lists this clonotype with many counts. V and J are TRBV24-1 and TRBJ2-3; 7 nucleotides align to TRBD2. Germline V CDR1 and CDR2: KGHDR, SFDVKD. The CDR3 has 16 amino acids. V trimming: 6 bases; J trimming: 0 bases; junction bases outside the gene matches: 8. The chain's CDR3 is CATSSGVRASTDTQYF. CDR3 sequence (DNA): TGTGCCACCAGTAGCGGGGTTCGAGCTAGCACAGATACGCAGTATTTT.

This clonotype was detected a few times. The chain recombines TRBV12-3 or TRBV12-4 with TRBJ1-6; a possible D gene is TRBD1 (5 bases). The CDR3 has 13 amino acids. The V gene lost 3 bases and the J gene lost 11 bases, with 11 bases spanning the gap. The CDR3 loop is CASSFQGSAPLHF. CDR3 DNA: TGTGCCAGCAGTTTTCAGGGTTCGGCACCCCTCCACTTT.

This clonotype was counted between two and nine times. V and J are TRBV20-1 and TRBJ2-3; a possible D gene is TRBD2 (5 bases). CDR3 size: 14 residues. Germline-derived CDR1 and CDR2 are DFQATT and SNEGSKA (reference sequence). V was shortened by 6 bases and J by 6 bases, with 19 bases between the two germline ends. The CDR3: CSALDLGSADTQYF. Here the CDR3 DNA reads TGCAGTGCGTTGGATCTGGGTAGCGCGGATACGCAGTATTTT.

The J gene is TRBJ2-7, the V gene TRBV6-1, with D tentatively TRBD1 or TRBD2 (7 bases each). The CDR3 totals 15 residues. V was pared by 7 bases and J by 7 bases, with 23 bases between. Germline loops: CDR1 MNHNS, CDR2 SASEGT. The DNA of the CDR3 is TGTGCCAGCACTAAAGGGAGGGGGCTCCGGGGAGAGCAGTACTTC. Translation gives CASTKGRGLRGEQYF.